The entry below gives a single T cell receptor beta chain sequence along with its context. This specimen comes from a study of cytomegalovirus exposure and HLA in healthy donors. Germline V gene sequence: CDR1 SGHVS, CDR2 FQNEAQ. The junction had 17 bases not matched to a gene; V was cut back by 0 bases and J by 1 base. This CDR3 region has 21 residues. This PCR relied on a set of 60 Vbeta primers and 13 Jbeta primers. Per the authors' pipeline: A later analysis counted around 74 million unique TCR beta chains, around 10 million shared. Clones were sequenced by immunoSEQ multiplex PCR, and TCRdb holds only the in-frame ones, with some missing. Clone size and V and J calls were adopted from that table, with D and trimming inferred from the DNA. The repertoire holds fewer than 200,000 clones, 75% to 85% seen once, with around 14% in the top ten.

This sequence joins TRBV7-8 and TRBJ1-3; TRBD1 aligns across 8 bases. The origin of this receptor is a woman aged 25 to 39 in good health and CMV-seropositive. Sample: PBMCs. The CDR3 bases are TGTGCCAGCAGCTTAGCGCAGTGGACAGGGCTTAGGGGCATGTCTGGAAACACCATATATTTT. It translates to CASSLAQWTGLRGMSGNTIYF.